This T cell receptor beta chain comes out of a study of blood T cell repertoires in COVID-19. CDR1 MNHEY and CDR2 SMNVEV come from the germline V gene (reference sequence). CDR3 length: 13 residues. The V and J ends lost 3 bases and 2 bases respectively, with 8 bases between them. Data came from immunoSEQ multiplex PCR; TCRdb stores just in-frame clones and leaves some out. The sample yields some 270,000 clones, around 93% seen once. The sequencing sample was made of PBMCs or T cells enriched from blood (not recorded which). The genes are TRBV27 and TRBJ2-7, with a possible D match to TRBD1 (6 bases). The TCR comes from a man aged 40-55 years who had been exposed to COVID-19. The CDR3 nucleotides read TGTGCCAGCAGTTTTACAGGGCCCTACGAGCAGTACTTC. Amino acids: CASSFTGPYEQYF.